The 30 T cell receptor beta chains below come from one sample, sequenced in a study of blood T cell repertoires in COVID-19. Data came from immunoSEQ multiplex PCR; TCRdb stores just in-frame clones and leaves some out. The sample has fewer than 200,000 clones; 70% to 90% are singletons. Sequencing input: peripheral blood. These TCRs come from an elderly woman with acute or convalescent COVID-19.

The chain is built from TRBV2 and TRBJ1-2; D is uncertain. The V and J ends lost 4 bases and 8 bases respectively, with 11 bases between them. The CDR3 loop spans 12 amino acids. Per germline, CDR1 SNHLY and CDR2 FYNNEI. CDR3 residues: CASSAEPGGYTF. In DNA form, the CDR3 reads TGTGCCAGCAGTGCAGAACCGGGGGGCTACACCTTC.

This clone appeared once. The rearrangement joins TRBV19 to TRBJ1-6, with D maybe TRBD1 (5 bases). CDR3 size: 13 residues. V was pared by 11 bases and J by 10 bases, with 18 bases between. The germline V gene encodes CDR1 LNHDA and CDR2 SQIVND (reference sequence). The CDR3 loop is CASAGQGTSPLHF. In nucleotides, the CDR3 is TGTGCCTCCGCGGGGCAGGGCACCTCACCCCTCCACTTT.

This chain links TRBV18 with TRBJ1-1; 7 bases are a match to TRBD1. Losses at the gene ends were 6 bases for V and 4 bases for J; bases not matched to a gene: 8. The germline gives CDR1 KGHSH, CDR2 LQKENI. This CDR3 spans 14 amino acids. The CDR3 sequence is CASSDYQGGTEAFF. DNA for the CDR3: TGTGCCAGCTCGGACTACCAGGGGGGCACTGAAGCTTTCTTT.

The rearrangement links TRBV5-1 to TRBJ2-7, with a tentative D call TRBD2 (6 bases). The CDR3 contains 15 residues. Germline V lookup: CDR1 SGHRS, CDR2 YFSETQ. Between the trimmed V and J ends, which lost 4 bases and 1 base, there was a span of 15 bases. The CDR3 DNA reads TGCGCCAGCAGCCGGGGGTCCTTGGGGTCCTACGAGCAGTACTTC. Protein: CASSRGSLGSYEQYF.

V and J are TRBV3-1 (or the pseudogene TRBV3-2) and TRBJ1-2; 9 nucleotides line up with TRBD1. V was pared by 2 bases and J by 8 bases, with 9 bases of the junction left unmatched. The CDR3 covers 15 residues. Germline assignment: CDR1 LGHDT and CDR2 YNNKEL (reference sequence). Written as DNA, the CDR3 is TGTGCCAGCAGCCAAAATGACGGGACAGGGAAGGGCTACACCTTC. Protein sequence: CASSQNDGTGKGYTF.

Comment on this clone: The sample holds other DNA sequences that translate to the same CDR3. This chain connects TRBV5-1 to TRBJ1-3, with no clear D. The CDR3 runs to 14 residues. Trimming cost V 0 bases and J 0 bases, with 4 bases left between them. From germline, CDR1 is SGHRS and CDR2 YFSETQ. The CDR3 region is CASSLGSSGNTIYF. The CDR3 DNA follows: TGCGCCAGCAGCTTGGGTAGCTCTGGAAACACCATATATTTT.

The rearrangement uses TRBV7-2 and TRBJ1-1; D might be TRBD1 (6 bases). The V gene's germline CDR1 is SGHTA and CDR2 FQGNSA. Trimming removed 0 bases at V and 7 bases at J, with 18 bases between. The CDR3 covers 16 residues. This chain's CDR3 is CASSLALGGGKSEAFF. Written as DNA, the CDR3 is TGTGCCAGCAGCTTAGCGTTAGGGGGAGGGAAAAGTGAAGCTTTCTTT.

The V and J genes are TRBV7-6 and TRBJ2-1; weak D call: TRBD2 (5 bases). The V gene's germline CDR1 is SGHVS and CDR2 FNYEAQ. The CDR3 consists of 14 residues. V lost 1 base, J lost 6 bases, and 10 bases lay in between. CDR3 coding DNA: TGTGCCAGCAGCTTAGACGGGATTGGCAATGAGCAGTTCTTC. The encoded protein is CASSLDGIGNEQFF.

The chain combines TRBV16 with TRBJ1-2; 9 bases are a match to TRBD1. The CDR3 is made up of 15 amino acids. V was pared by 4 bases and J by 4 bases, with 7 bases of the junction left unmatched. CDR1 is KGHSY and CDR2 is FQNENV in the germline V gene. The CDR3 bases are TGTGCCAGCAGCCGGACAGGGGCGACCCCCTATGGCTACACCTTC. This translates into CASSRTGATPYGYTF.

This chain joins TRBV3-1 (or the pseudogene TRBV3-2) and TRBJ2-1, with a possible D match to TRBD2 (5 bases). The ends were cut back, 1 base at V and 4 bases at J, with 11 bases in the middle. The CDR3 is 15 amino acids. CDR1 and CDR2 (germline): LGHDT, YNNKEL (reference sequence). CDR3 DNA sequence: TGTGCCAGCAGCCAAGGGGCGAGCGGTTACAATGAGCAGTTCTTC. Translating it yields CASSQGASGYNEQFF.

The chain has TRBV6-2 or TRBV6-3 and TRBJ2-4, with 9 bases lining up with TRBD1. J lost 9 bases, V lost 2 bases, and 5 bases had no gene match. The V gene's germline CDR1 is MNHEY and CDR2 SVGEGT. This CDR3 is 14 amino acids long. The CDR3 DNA sequence: TGTGCCAGCAGTTACATAACAGGGGGCGGCATTCAGTACTTC. The encoded protein is CASSYITGGGIQYF.

This chain uses TRBV19 with TRBJ1-2; TRBD1 agrees at 9 bases. Trimming took 7 bases from V and 6 from J; bases not matched to a gene: 6. Germline-derived CDR1 and CDR2 are LNHDA and SQIVND (reference sequence). This CDR3 region has 13 residues. The CDR3 coding sequence is TGTGCCAGTACCCCACAGGGGGCTAATGGCTACACCTTC. It specifies CASTPQGANGYTF.

The chain combines TRBV11-2 with TRBJ1-1; TRBD1 matches at 7 bases. Germline V gene data show CDR1 as SGHAT and CDR2 as FQNNGV. The trim removed 5 bases at V and 7 bases at J, leaving 7 bases unmatched. The CDR3 is made up of 13 amino acids. Here the CDR3 DNA reads TGTGCCAGCAGCGCAAGCGACAGGGATGAAGCTTTCTTT. It is translated as CASSASDRDEAFF.

This clone was seen a few times. The chain recombines TRBV18 with TRBJ1-1; D not resolved. The CDR3 is made up of 14 amino acids. CDR1 is KGHSH, CDR2 LQKENI, per germline. Trimming removed 3 bases at V and 4 bases at J, with 12 bases between. In nucleotides, the CDR3 is TGTGCCAGCTCACCCCGGGAAAGGGTCACTGAAGCTTTCTTT. Its protein is CASSPRERVTEAFF.

V and J are TRBV5-6 and TRBJ2-1; 7 bases agree with TRBD2. With V trimmed by 2 bases and J by 0 bases, 5 bases remained unmatched. Germline V CDR1 and CDR2: SGHDT, YYEEEE. The CDR3 covers 16 residues. CDR3 sequence: CASSLRGGSSYNEQFF. In nucleotides, the CDR3 is TGTGCCAGCAGCTTAAGGGGCGGGAGCTCCTACAATGAGCAGTTCTTC. Combining the CDR3 with reference TRBV5-6 and TRBJ2-1 gives the whole variable domain DAGVTQSPTHLIKTRGQQVTLRCSPKSGHDTVSWYQQALGQGPQFIFQYYEEEERQRGNFPDRFSGHQFPNYSSELNVNALLLGDSALYLCASSLRGGSSYNEQFFGPGTRLTVL.

The chain is built from TRBV5-6 and TRBJ2-7; TRBD1 agrees at 9 bases. Germline V gene data show CDR1 as SGHDT and CDR2 as YYEEEE. The CDR3 is made up of 16 amino acids. J was trimmed by 4 bases and V by 3 bases; bases with no gene match: 11. The CDR3 DNA follows: TGTGCCAGCAGCTCCAAGGGACAGGGTCGTGCGTACGAGCAGTACTTC. It encodes CASSSKGQGRAYEQYF.

The chain has TRBV5-4 and TRBJ2-5, with 8 nucleotides matching TRBD2. CDR1 SGHNT and CDR2 YYREEE come from the germline V gene (reference sequence). The CDR3 is 15 residues long. The J segment lost 7 bases and the V segment lost 1 base, leaving 9 bases of the junction unmatched. The chain's CDR3 is CASSLRTGGWGTQYF. CDR3 nucleotides: TGTGCCAGCAGCTTGCGTACGGGAGGGTGGGGGACCCAGTACTTC. Supplemented by reference TRBV5-4 and TRBJ2-5, the full variable domain reads ETGVTQSPTHLIKTRGQQVTLRCSSQSGHNTVSWYQQALGQGPQFIFQYYREEENGRGNFPPRFSGLQFPNYSSELNVNALELDDSALYLCASSLRTGGWGTQYFGPGTRLLVL.

The chain couples TRBV5-1 to TRBJ2-2, with 10 bases that match TRBD2. CDR1 is SGHRS and CDR2 is YFSETQ in the germline V gene. Trimming removed 3 bases from V and 6 bases from J; junction bases left unmatched: 5. The length of the CDR3 is 15 residues. CDR3 in amino acids: CASSSSGSSAGELFF. CDR3 in DNA: TGCGCCAGCAGCTCTAGCGGGAGTAGCGCCGGGGAGCTGTTTTTT.

The sample holds a few counts of this clone. The CDR3 here is CASSYPGGRETQYF. The DNA of the CDR3 is TGTGCCAGCAGCTACCCGGGCGGGCGAGAGACCCAGTACTTC. J is TRBJ2-5 and V is TRBV7-8; tentatively, D is TRBD2 (5 bases). Per the germline V gene, CDR1 is SGHVS and CDR2 is FQNEAQ. The CDR3 loop spans 14 amino acids. Trimming stripped 4 bases from V and 4 bases from J, with 13 bases between.

A few counts support this clone. The CDR3 DNA follows: TGTGCCATCAGTGAGTCGGAGGGCAAAACAGGGGATCGTTACTATGGCTACACCTTC. Amino acid sequence: CAISESEGKTGDRYYGYTF. The chain has TRBV10-3 and TRBJ1-2; 7 bases align to TRBD1. With V trimmed by 0 bases and J by 3 bases, 16 bases remained unmatched. Germline CDR1 and CDR2: ENHRY and SYGVKD. This CDR3 is 19 amino acids long.

The V and J genes are TRBV11-3 and TRBJ2-1, with TRBD2 identical over 15 bases. The germline gives CDR1 SGHNT, CDR2 YENEEA. The CDR3 is made up of 15 amino acids. J was trimmed by 9 bases and V by 4 bases; bases with no gene match: 4. The CDR3 sequence is CASSSGLAGGTEQFF. The CDR3 DNA sequence: TGTGCCAGCAGCTCGGGACTAGCGGGAGGCACTGAGCAGTTCTTC.

The chain couples TRBV19 to TRBJ2-7, with 7 nucleotides matching TRBD1. The CDR3 runs to 14 residues. Per germline, CDR1 LNHDA and CDR2 SQIVND (reference sequence). V gave up 5 bases and J gave up 0 bases; unmatched junction bases: 4. The CDR3: CASSRQGRSYEQYF. CDR3 bases: TGTGCCAGTAGTCGACAGGGTCGCTCCTACGAGCAGTACTTC.

The rearrangement joins TRBV7-2 to TRBJ1-1, with a weak D call TRBD1 (6 bases). Trimming stripped 5 bases from V and 2 bases from J, with 15 bases between. The CDR3 loop spans 15 amino acids. Germline V gene sequence: CDR1 SGHTA, CDR2 FQGNSA. CDR3 protein: CASSRSGGENTEAFF. The CDR3 bases are TGTGCCAGCAGCCGTTCGGGGGGCGAAAACACTGAAGCTTTCTTT.

V usage is TRBV10-1 and J usage is TRBJ1-1; D uncertain. Between the trimmed V and J ends, which lost 6 bases and 1 base, there was a span of 6 bases. CDR1 and CDR2 from the germline V gene are WNHNN and SYGVQD (reference sequence). The CDR3 runs 12 residues. DNA for the CDR3: TGCGCCAGCAGGGCGGAGAACACTGAAGCTTTCTTT. Its translation is CASRAENTEAFF.

This clone was seen once. The chain couples TRBV6-5 to TRBJ2-7; 9 bases align to TRBD1. The germline gives CDR1 MNHEY, CDR2 SVGAGI. This CDR3 has 14 amino acids. V shed 5 bases, J shed 4 bases, and the junction held 6 bases outside the gene matches. CDR3 residues: CASSLTGQGYEQYF. The CDR3 DNA sequence: TGTGCCAGCAGTCTTACGGGACAGGGTTACGAGCAGTACTTC.

V gene TRBV5-4 combines with J gene TRBJ2-7; D is possibly TRBD2 (6 bases). V lost 4 bases and J 0 bases, leaving 14 bases between the germline ends. Germline CDR1 is SGHNT and CDR2 is YYREEE (reference sequence). The CDR3 length is 15 residues. The CDR3 here is CASSPLVGSSYEQYF. CDR3 DNA sequence: TGTGCCAGCAGCCCGCTGGTCGGGAGCTCCTACGAGCAGTACTTC.

CDR3 nucleotide sequence: TGTGCCAGCAGCTTAGGAGGCCACCGCACAGATACGCAGTATTTT. It translates to CASSLGGHRTDTQYF. This rearrangement joins TRBV11-3 to TRBJ2-3; D is ambiguous. V was trimmed by 1 base and J by 1 base, leaving 9 bases between them. Germline V gene lookup returns CDR1 SGHNT and CDR2 YENEEA. The CDR3 runs 15 residues.

V gene TRBV7-9 combines with J gene TRBJ2-3, with 7 bases lining up with TRBD2. Germline V gives CDR1 SEHNR, CDR2 FQNEAQ (reference sequence). V lost 5 bases and J lost 6; bases outside the gene matches: 11. This CDR3 has 15 residues. The CDR3 loop reads CASSPMRGSSDTQYF. For the CDR3, the DNA is TGTGCCAGCAGCCCAATGCGGGGGTCCAGCGATACGCAGTATTTT.

The V call is TRBV10-3, the J call TRBJ2-7; unclear D gene. Germline CDR1 is ENHRY and CDR2 is SYGVKD. There are 14 residues in the CDR3. Trimming removed 3 bases from V and 4 bases from J, with 13 bases in between. The CDR3 loop is CAISDTSERYEQYF. Written as DNA, the CDR3 is TGTGCCATCAGTGACACGTCCGAGAGGTACGAGCAGTACTTC.

The chain combines TRBV7-2 with TRBJ1-1, with D maybe TRBD1 (6 bases). CDR1 SGHTA and CDR2 FQGNSA come from the germline V gene. This CDR3 spans 14 amino acids. V shed 3 bases and J shed 1 base, with 9 bases lying between them. Written as DNA, the CDR3 is TGTGCCAGCAGCTTCCAGACAGGGAACACTGAAGCTTTCTTT. This translates into CASSFQTGNTEAFF.